Below, 21 T cell receptor beta chains from the same sample are listed, as sequenced in a study of blood T cell repertoires in COVID-19 (dated by TCRdb to about 2020). Library construction relied on the immunoSEQ multiplex PCR assay. The table was pulled from immuneACCESS by TCRdb, which kept in-frame rearrangements only. Such tables lose some clones; where checked, under half of the loss comes from unresolved V genes, and the rest has no known cause. The sample data list about 260,000 clones, and about 88% of these were observed just once. Less than 5% of the sample belongs to the ten largest clones. Input material: peripheral blood. Receptor source: a man aged 60-69 years who had recovered from COVID-19.

The genes are TRBV16 and TRBJ1-6, with D uncertain. Trimming removed 7 bases at V and 0 bases at J, with 7 bases between. In germline, CDR1 is KGHSY, CDR2 FQNENV. This CDR3 contains 14 residues. The DNA for the CDR3 is TGTGCCAGCACTCCCAGCTCCTATAATTCACCCCTCCACTTT. This encodes CASTPSSYNSPLHF.

The CDR3 spells CASSPPNRDYGYTF. The CDR3 DNA reads TGTGCCAGCTCACCACCGAACAGGGACTATGGCTACACCTTC. The chain combines TRBV18 with TRBJ1-2; D may be TRBD1 (6 bases). The CDR3 is 14 residues long. The V end lost 0 bases, the J end lost 3 bases, and 8 bases lay between the germline ends. Germline V gene sequence: CDR1 KGHSH, CDR2 LQKENI.

V gene TRBV6-1 combines with J gene TRBJ2-7; no definite D call. Between the trimmed V and J ends, which lost 0 bases and 4 bases, there was a span of 13 bases. The CDR3 extends over 15 amino acids. Germline V gene sequence: CDR1 MNHNS, CDR2 SASEGT. The CDR3 DNA sequence: TGTGCCAGCAGTGAAGCGTATATGGTACGGTACGAGCAGTACTTC. Translated: CASSEAYMVRYEQYF.

This rearrangement joins TRBV11-2 to TRBJ2-3; D is possibly TRBD2 (7 bases). The CDR3 contains 15 residues. Looked up from germline, CDR1 is SGHAT and CDR2 is FQNNGV. V lost 5 bases and J lost 1, with 13 bases in between. CDR3 protein: CASSLGGRRTDTQYF. CDR3 DNA sequence: TGTGCCAGCAGCCTGGGGGGGCGCCGCACAGATACGCAGTATTTT.

The chain uses TRBV19 and TRBJ2-5, with 8 bases matching TRBD2. Germline trimming cut 4 bases from V and 0 bases from J; bases unmatched to any gene: 7. This CDR3 comprises 16 residues. The germline V gene has CDR1 LNHDA and CDR2 SQIVND (reference sequence). The CDR3, as DNA: TGTGCCAGTAGTACCACTAGCGGCCAGTACCAAGAGACCCAGTACTTC. Translating gives CASSTTSGQYQETQYF.

The rearrangement joins TRBV4-2 to TRBJ1-4; D gene ambiguous. There are 14 residues in the CDR3. CDR1 and CDR2 (germline): LGHNA, YNFKEQ. V gave up 0 bases and J gave up 7 bases, with 9 bases separating them. The CDR3 sequence: CASSQDSSGEKLFF. CDR3 DNA sequence: TGTGCCAGCAGCCAAGATTCCAGTGGTGAAAAACTGTTTTTT.

The chain combines TRBV5-6 with TRBJ1-5; 8 nucleotides agree with TRBD1. V gave up 0 bases and J gave up 4 bases; unmatched junction bases: 9. The CDR3 runs to 17 residues. Germline lookup yields CDR1 SGHDT and CDR2 YYEEEE. The CDR3 sequence: CASSLAGSGGVNQPQHF. The CDR3 nucleotides read TGTGCCAGCAGCTTGGCCGGCTCAGGGGGCGTTAATCAGCCCCAGCATTTT.

V and J are TRBV27 and TRBJ2-5, with D unresolved. CDR1 and CDR2 from the germline V gene are MNHEY and SMNVEV (reference sequence). This CDR3 comprises 13 residues. Between the trimmed V and J ends, which lost 3 bases and 5 bases, there was a span of 10 bases. As DNA, the CDR3 is TGTGCCAGCAGTTTCTCCGGTCTGGAGACCCAGTACTTC. Amino acid sequence: CASSFSGLETQYF.

V is TRBV6-1 and J is TRBJ1-5; D is perhaps TRBD1 (6 bases). V was trimmed by 7 bases and J by 3 bases, leaving 13 bases between them. The CDR3 is 14 amino acids. The germline V gene has CDR1 MNHNS and CDR2 SASEGT. The CDR3 is CASNPDRSNQPQHF. The CDR3 nucleotides are TGTGCCAGCAACCCGGACAGATCCAATCAGCCCCAGCATTTT.

V is TRBV7-9 and J is TRBJ1-2, with D perhaps TRBD1 (5 bases). V was cut by 5 bases and J by 5 bases, with 12 bases left in between. CDR1 and CDR2 from the germline V gene are SEHNR and FQNEAQ (reference sequence). The CDR3 is 13 amino acids. Here the CDR3 reads CASSPGTAYGYTF. CDR3 in DNA: TGTGCCAGCAGCCCGGGGACTGCATATGGCTACACCTTC.

The chain is built from TRBV6-5 and TRBJ1-5; 11 bases line up with TRBD1. Germline V gene sequence: CDR1 MNHEY, CDR2 SVGAGI. CDR3 length equals 14 residues. The V and J ends lost 6 bases and 5 bases, in that order; junction bases with no gene match: 3. The CDR3 reads CASRRTGGDQPQHF. DNA for the CDR3: TGTGCCAGCAGGCGGACAGGGGGCGATCAGCCCCAGCATTTT.

V is TRBV2 and J is TRBJ2-1; TRBD1 agrees at 9 bases. Looked up from germline, CDR1 is SNHLY and CDR2 is FYNNEI. The J segment lost 7 bases and the V segment lost 8 bases, leaving 9 bases of the junction unmatched. The CDR3 has 14 amino acids. The CDR3 DNA reads as TGTGCCAGCCCACCGGGACAGGGTAGGAATGAGCAGTTCTTC. Amino acids: CASPPGQGRNEQFF.

This clone was found once. J is TRBJ2-7 and V is TRBV4-1; TRBD2 aligns across 14 bases. CDR3 length equals 19 residues. V shed 5 bases, J shed 6 bases, and the junction held 18 bases outside the gene matches. CDR1 is MGHRA and CDR2 is YSYEKL in the germline V gene. This CDR3 is CASSDIGTLTSGGAGEQYF. Written as DNA, the CDR3 is TGCGCCAGCAGCGATATAGGGACCCTGACTAGCGGGGGGGCGGGCGAGCAGTACTTC.

The rearrangement uses TRBV6-1 and TRBJ2-2; possible D gene TRBD1, 6 bases. CDR3 length equals 15 residues. Trimming removed 1 base at V and 8 bases at J, with 14 bases between. Per the germline V gene, CDR1 is MNHNS and CDR2 is SASEGT. DNA of the CDR3: TGTGCCAGCAGTGAAGAGTGGCAGGGGTCGGGGGAGCTGTTTTTT. It encodes CASSEEWQGSGELFF.

This chain uses TRBV5-6 with TRBJ2-7; 7 bases map to TRBD1. The CDR3 totals 14 residues. With 2 bases clipped from V and 2 bases from J, the junction kept 4 bases outside the gene matches. Per germline, CDR1 SGHDT and CDR2 YYEEEE. The CDR3 protein is CASSFLGGTYEQYF. Here the CDR3 DNA reads TGTGCCAGCAGCTTCTTAGGGGGCACCTACGAGCAGTACTTC.

Regarding this clone: A read error may produce the germline difference seen at one junction end. This chain joins TRBV24-1 and TRBJ2-7; TRBD2 aligns across 12 bases. Germline V gene sequence: CDR1 KGHDR, CDR2 SFDVKD. The CDR3 is 18 amino acids. Here the CDR3 reads CATSDPVGLAGSPCPENF. Here the CDR3 DNA reads TGTGCCACCAGTGATCCGGTTGGACTAGCGGGATCCCCATGTCCGGAGAACTTC.

This rearrangement joins TRBV6-5 to TRBJ2-7, with TRBD1 matching over 9 bases. The CDR3 is 16 residues long. Germline V gene data show CDR1 as MNHEY and CDR2 as SVGAGI. Trimming cost V 4 bases and J 3 bases; bases outside gene matches: 10. The CDR3 bases are TGTGCCAGCAGTTCCTACAGGGGGCATAGTCTCTACGAGCAGTACTTC. It codes for CASSSYRGHSLYEQYF.

This chain uses TRBV19 with TRBJ2-7, with TRBD1 identical over 9 bases. The trim removed 6 bases at V and 5 bases at J, leaving 11 bases unmatched. The CDR3 is made up of 15 amino acids. From germline, CDR1 is LNHDA and CDR2 SQIVND (reference sequence). The CDR3 sequence: CASSITGQGFHEQYF. CDR3 coding DNA: TGTGCCAGTAGCATCACGGGACAGGGATTCCACGAGCAGTACTTC.

The chain uses TRBV14 and TRBJ1-1; D remains ambiguous. The germline V gene has CDR1 SGHDN and CDR2 FVKESK. The CDR3 runs 14 residues. V dropped 1 base and J dropped 4 bases, with 10 bases sitting between them. CDR3 sequence reads: CASSQATGSTEAFF. CDR3 nucleotides: TGTGCCAGCAGCCAAGCTACGGGGAGCACTGAAGCTTTCTTT.

The sample holds one count of this clone. V and J are TRBV7-2 and TRBJ1-2; tentatively, D is TRBD1 (5 bases). Germline CDR1 reads SGHTA; CDR2 reads FQGNSA. Deletions cut 0 bases from V and 8 bases from J, with 10 bases between. This CDR3 contains 13 residues. The CDR3 loop is CASSLARDGGYTF. CDR3 in DNA: TGTGCCAGCAGCTTAGCGCGGGACGGGGGCTACACCTTC.

This clone occurred a few times. Mismatch with germline at one junction end may stem from a read error. The chain links TRBV7-7 to TRBJ1-5, with TRBD1 identical over 7 bases. Per the germline V gene, CDR1 is SSHAT and CDR2 is FNYEAQ (reference sequence). This CDR3 has 15 amino acids. The CDR3, as DNA: TGTGCTAGCAGCCATGGGACAGAACCCAATCAGCCCCAGCATTTT. Encoded protein: CASSHGTEPNQPQHF. Combining the CDR3 with reference TRBV7-7 and TRBJ1-5 gives the whole variable domain GAGVSQSPRYKVTKRGQDVTLRCDPISSHATLYWYQQALGQGPEFLTYFNYEAQPDKSGLPSDRFSAERPEGSISTLTIQRTEQRDSAMYRCASSHGTEPNQPQHFGDGTRLSIL.